A selection of T cell receptor beta chains follows, all from one sample in a study of T cell responses to AZD1222 COVID-19 vaccine. Assay: immunoSEQ multiplex PCR; the TCRdb copy retains only in-frame clones and omits some. The data hold tens of thousands of clones, with 70% to 90% observed a single time. Sequences were derived from peripheral blood, sampled on day 0 of AZD1222 vaccination. The receptors originated from an adult in good health. The CDR3 runs from the conserved cysteine through the conserved F or W. Fields, in order: V gene, D gene, J gene, clone size, CDR3 DNA, CDR3 protein. The D gene is left open where the match is weak. Only some rows state a clone size, as once, few, many or a class for expanded clones.

>TRBV19|TRBD1|TRBJ2-1|once
TGTGCCAGTAGGCCGGGACAGGGGTTATTGGGCGAGCAGTTCTTC
CASRPGQGLLGEQFF
>TRBV3-1/TRBV3-2|TRBD2|TRBJ2-1|NA
TGTGCCAGCAGCCAAGACAGGACTAGCGGACGAAAGCAGTTCTTC
CASSQDRTSGRKQFF
>TRBV6-2/TRBV6-3|NA|TRBJ1-1|NA
TGTGCCAGCACCCCCCGGGTCCCTAACACTGAAGCTTTCTTT
CASTPRVPNTEAFF
>TRBV6-2/TRBV6-3|NA|TRBJ2-4|NA
TGTGCCAGCAGTATCGCAAACATTCAGTACTTC
CASSIANIQYF
>TRBV18|NA|TRBJ2-7|NA
TGTGCCAGCTCGCCGGACAGAGACGAGCAGTACTTC
CASSPDRDEQYF
>TRBV4-2|NA|TRBJ1-4|NA
TGTGCCAGCAGCTTATATAGAAATGAAAAACTGTTTTTT
CASSLYRNEKLFF
>TRBV6-5|NA|TRBJ2-1|NA
TGTGCCAGCAGTTACTCCCCGTTGGGACCCCATGGAGAGCAGTTCTTC
CASSYSPLGPHGEQFF
>TRBV28|TRBD1|TRBJ1-4|NA
TGTGCCAGCAGTTCGGGACAGGGGGCCGATAATGAAAAACTGTTTTTT
CASSSGQGADNEKLFF
>TRBV28|NA|TRBJ1-2|NA
TGTGCCAGCAGTTTCCGAGGGTCATATGGCTACACCTTC
CASSFRGSYGYTF
>TRBV19|TRBD2|TRBJ2-1|NA
TGTGCCAGTAGTACCAGACTAGCCTCGGGTTACAATGAGCAGTTCTTC
CASSTRLASGYNEQFF
>TRBV19|NA|TRBJ2-1|NA
TGTGCCAGTAGTGTCATTCGCAATGAGCAGTTCTTC
CASSVIRNEQFF
>TRBV7-9|NA|TRBJ1-1|NA
TGTGCCAGCAGCTCCGGACTCCTGAACACTGAAGCTTTCTTT
CASSSGLLNTEAFF
>TRBV27|NA|TRBJ2-1|NA
TGTGCCAGCAGCCCCCTAAAATACTCCTACAATGAGCAGTTCTTC
CASSPLKYSYNEQFF
>TRBV5-1|TRBD1|TRBJ1-2|NA
TGCGCCAGCAGCTGGGGGGACAGGGACTATGGCTACACCTTC
CASSWGDRDYGYTF
>TRBV19|NA|TRBJ1-3|NA
TGTGCCAGTAGTATCGCGGGGAGCTCTGGAAACACCATATATTTT
CASSIAGSSGNTIYF
>TRBV7-8|NA|TRBJ1-5|NA
TGTGCCAGCAGCTTAGGAGCGGGCGTATGGAGCAATCAGCCCCAGCATTTT
CASSLGAGVWSNQPQHF
>TRBV3-1/TRBV3-2|TRBD1|TRBJ1-3|NA
TGTGCCAGCAGCCGGACAGGGGGAAACTCTGGAAACACCATATATTTT
CASSRTGGNSGNTIYF
>TRBV5-1|TRBD2|TRBJ2-7|NA
TGCGCCAGCAGCTTGGAGGGTCTAGCGGTTTACGACGAGCAGTACTTC
CASSLEGLAVYDEQYF
>TRBV11-3|NA|TRBJ2-1|NA
TGTGCCAGCAGCTTAACCCGCCAGTCCGAGCATGAGCAGTTCTTC
CASSLTRQSEHEQFF
>TRBV7-8|NA|TRBJ1-1|NA
TGTGCCAGCAGCACAAAAAAAGGCCGAGGGAGTTTGAACACTGAAGCTTTCTTT
CASSTKKGRGSLNTEAFF
>TRBV5-1|TRBD2|TRBJ2-6|NA
TGCGCCAGCAGCTACCCAACTAGCGGGATCCTATCTGGGGCCAACGTCCTGACTTTC
CASSYPTSGILSGANVLTF
>TRBV5-6|NA|TRBJ2-1|NA
TGTGCCAGCAGCTTGGGGCCAGGGGACTACAATGAGCAGTTCTTC
CASSLGPGDYNEQFF
>TRBV10-3|TRBD1|TRBJ2-3|NA
TGTGCCATCAGTGATCCGACCGACAGGGTTGGTGATACGCAGTATTTT
CAISDPTDRVGDTQYF
>TRBV13|NA|TRBJ1-5|NA
TGTGCCAGCAGCTTAATGGATCAGCCCCAGCATTTT
CASSLMDQPQHF
>TRBV28|TRBD2|TRBJ2-7|NA
TGTGCCAGCAGTCCCCCAGGGACTAGCGGGCACGAGCAGTACTTC
CASSPPGTSGHEQYF
>TRBV7-9|NA|TRBJ1-1|NA
TGTGCCAGCAGGCAGGGGTTCACTGAAGCTTTCTTT
CASRQGFTEAFF
>TRBV18|NA|TRBJ1-4|NA
TGTGCCAGCTCACTTGGCCCCGATAAAGAAAAACTGTTTTTT
CASSLGPDKEKLFF
>TRBV28|TRBD1|TRBJ1-5|NA
TGTGCCGGCCGACAGGGTAACTTAGCAGGCAATCAGCCCCAGCATTTT
CAGRQGNLAGNQPQHF
>TRBV19|NA|TRBJ1-4|once
TGTGCCAGTAGTAAAACGGGCGGTGGTGAAAAACTGTTTTTT
CASSKTGGGEKLFF
>TRBV5-1|NA|TRBJ1-2|NA
TGCGCCAGCAGCTGGGACGGGGAGAAGTCTAATGGCTACACCTTC
CASSWDGEKSNGYTF
>TRBV14|TRBD1|TRBJ1-2|NA
TGTGCCAGCAGCCCGACCACAGGGGGCTATGGCTACACCTTC
CASSPTTGGYGYTF
>TRBV18|TRBD2|TRBJ2-5|NA
TGTGCCAGCTCACCAATTACTAGCGGGAACCAAGAGACCCAGTACTTC
CASSPITSGNQETQYF
>TRBV9|NA|TRBJ2-3|NA
TGTGCCAGCAGCGCCAGGGAGTCGACAGATACGCAGTATTTT
CASSARESTDTQYF
>TRBV4-3|TRBD1|TRBJ1-3|once
TGCGCCAGCAGCCAAGTACACCCCGGGACAGGAGACTCTGGAAACACCATATATTTT
CASSQVHPGTGDSGNTIYF
>TRBV28|NA|TRBJ1-5|NA
TGTGCCAGCAGATACAGGAATCAGCCCCAGCATTTT
CASRYRNQPQHF
>TRBV20-1|TRBD1|TRBJ1-2|once
TGCAGTGCGGGCAGGGGGCTTGGCTACACCTTC
CSAGRGLGYTF
>TRBV28|NA|TRBJ2-5|NA
TGTGCCAGCAGTTTATTGGGAGGGGGACGGGAGACCCAGTACTTC
CASSLLGGGRETQYF
>TRBV20-1|NA|TRBJ2-5|NA
TGCAGTGGGGGTCAAGAGACCCAGTACTTC
CSGGQETQYF
>TRBV7-2|NA|TRBJ2-1|NA
TGTGCCAGCAGCAAAGAGCGGGCCTCCTACAATGAGCAGTTCTTC
CASSKERASYNEQFF
>TRBV7-9|NA|TRBJ1-4|NA
TGTGCCAGCAGCCCCCCCCTGGAAAAACTGTTTTTT
CASSPPLEKLFF
>TRBV5-4|TRBD1|TRBJ1-1|NA
TGTGCCAGCAGCTTGGGGCCCTTTGTGGCAGGGGGCACTAACACTGAAGCTTTCTTT
CASSLGPFVAGGTNTEAFF
>TRBV20-1|NA|TRBJ1-1|NA
TGCAGTGCTTCCTCGCCGGGCCAAGCTTTCTTT
CSASSPGQAFF
>TRBV2|NA|TRBJ1-1|NA
TGTGCCAGCAGTGAAGTGGAGGGATTGAGAATTCGGGACACTGAAGCTTTCTTT
CASSEVEGLRIRDTEAFF
>TRBV28|NA|TRBJ2-3|NA
TGTGCCAGCAGTTCCGCAGGGTTGGGAAGTGGGGATACGCAGTATTTT
CASSSAGLGSGDTQYF
>TRBV28|NA|TRBJ2-3|NA
TGTGCCAGCAGTTTGCAGAGGGCCTCAGAGACGGATACGCAGTATTTT
CASSLQRASETDTQYF
>TRBV19|NA|TRBJ1-1|NA
TGTGCCAGTACGGTCGAGGCAGGCCAAGCTTTCTTT
CASTVEAGQAFF
>TRBV6-5|NA|TRBJ2-2|NA
TGTGCCAGCGTCGGGCCCACCGGGGAGCTGTTTTTT
CASVGPTGELFF
>TRBV7-9|NA|TRBJ2-5|NA
TGTGCCAGCAGCAACAGACCTTGGGAGACCCAGTACTTC
CASSNRPWETQYF
>TRBV7-9|NA|TRBJ2-2|NA
TGTGCCAGCAGCCCCGGCAGGGCCGACACCGGGGAGCTGTTTTTT
CASSPGRADTGELFF
>TRBV5-1|NA|TRBJ1-2|NA
TGCGCCAGCAGCCGAAATAGGGGTGACTATGGCTACACCTTC
CASSRNRGDYGYTF
>TRBV6-1|NA|TRBJ2-7|NA
TGTGCCAGCAGTGAAGGACCCTTTTCCTACGAGCAGTACTTC
CASSEGPFSYEQYF
>TRBV5-4|NA|TRBJ1-2|NA
TGTGCCAGCAGCCCCGGCGCACTAAATAACTATGGCTACACCTTC
CASSPGALNNYGYTF
>TRBV27|TRBD2|TRBJ2-1|NA
TGTGCCAGCAGCCAAAAAGCGGGAACCTACAATGAGCAGTTCTTC
CASSQKAGTYNEQFF
>TRBV9|NA|TRBJ2-1|NA
TGTGCCAGCAGCGTAGGGGTCGGGACGAACTACAATGAGCAGTTCTTC
CASSVGVGTNYNEQFF
>TRBV5-6|NA|TRBJ2-1|NA
TGTGCCAGCAGCCCGGCTGGAAGCTCCTACAATGAGCAGTTCTTC
CASSPAGSSYNEQFF
>TRBV27|NA|TRBJ1-1|NA
TGTGCCAGCAGTTTATCGAGTCCAGCGAGGGTGAACACTGAAGCTTTCTTT
CASSLSSPARVNTEAFF
>TRBV19|TRBD2|TRBJ2-5|once
TGTGCCAGTAGTATTGTAGCGGGAGACTCAGGGGAGACCCAGTACTTC
CASSIVAGDSGETQYF